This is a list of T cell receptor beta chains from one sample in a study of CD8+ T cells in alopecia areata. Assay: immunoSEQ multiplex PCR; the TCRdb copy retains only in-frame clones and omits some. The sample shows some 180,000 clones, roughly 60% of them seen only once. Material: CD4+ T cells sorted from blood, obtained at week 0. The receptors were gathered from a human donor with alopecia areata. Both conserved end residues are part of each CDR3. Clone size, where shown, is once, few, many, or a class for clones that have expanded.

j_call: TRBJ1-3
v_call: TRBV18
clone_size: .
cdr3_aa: CASSPTDSNSGNTIYF

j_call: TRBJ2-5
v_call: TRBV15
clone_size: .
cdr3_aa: CATSGGSMFHWQTQYF

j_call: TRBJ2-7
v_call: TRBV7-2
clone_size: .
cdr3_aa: CASTVTAAYEQYF

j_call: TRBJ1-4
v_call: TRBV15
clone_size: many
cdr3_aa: CATSRVGTTNEKLFF

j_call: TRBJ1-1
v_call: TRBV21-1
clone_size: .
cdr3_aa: CASSNDGTIKTGANTEAFF

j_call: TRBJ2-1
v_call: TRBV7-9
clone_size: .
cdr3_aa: CASSPKILNEQFF

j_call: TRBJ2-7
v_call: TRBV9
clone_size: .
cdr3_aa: CASSDGTRYEQYF

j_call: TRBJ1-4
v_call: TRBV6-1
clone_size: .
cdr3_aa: CASSLAVNEKLFF

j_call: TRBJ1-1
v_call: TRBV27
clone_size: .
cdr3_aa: CASRSAGQNTEAFF

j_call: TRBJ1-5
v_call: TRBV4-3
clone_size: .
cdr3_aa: CASSHGNSNQPQHF

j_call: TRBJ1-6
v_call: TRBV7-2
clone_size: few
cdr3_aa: CASSLADSPLHF

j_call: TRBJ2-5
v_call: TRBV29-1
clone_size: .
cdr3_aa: CSVWTVQESQYF

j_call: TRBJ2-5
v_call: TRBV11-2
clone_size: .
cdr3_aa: CASPNRGDHQETQYF

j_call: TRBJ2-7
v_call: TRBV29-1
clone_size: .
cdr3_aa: CSVGPALGYEQYF

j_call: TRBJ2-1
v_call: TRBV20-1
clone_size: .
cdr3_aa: CSASIREQFF

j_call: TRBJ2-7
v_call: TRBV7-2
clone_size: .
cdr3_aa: CASSLDTYEQYF

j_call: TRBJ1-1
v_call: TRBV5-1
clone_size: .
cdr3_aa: CASSPAGDGPEAFF

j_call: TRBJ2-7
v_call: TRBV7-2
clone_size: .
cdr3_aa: CASSGTEGAYEQYF

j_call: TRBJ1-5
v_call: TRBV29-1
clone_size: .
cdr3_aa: CSVGTVDQPQHF